This T cell receptor (beta chain) was profiled in a study of cytomegalovirus exposure and HLA in healthy donors (dated by TCRdb to the late 2010s). In terms of the full investigation: An earlier analysis of several hundred of the donors reported about 280 Gb of sequence data and some 110 million unique TCR beta sequences obtained from around 180 million T cells. Rather than drawing on any new phenotypic data, the later analysis identified candidate immune exposures from TCR beta sequences and the way those sequences occurred across donors. Besides the first cohort of about 730 subjects, a separate validation cohort made up of over a hundred different subjects was used. Because of strong linkage in the cohort, roughly five DR-DQ haplotypes were treated as single units for association and clustering. Using immunosequencing, the study profiled T cell repertoires from some 670 subjects and related those repertoires to cytomegalovirus serostatus. HLA typing included class I and class II loci at four-digit resolution. Of the roughly 400 genotyped donors, less than 90% were placed in the genetic ancestry cluster associated with self-reported Caucasian donors. A later genetic analysis took genome-wide SNP genotypes for about three fifths of the 666 donors and used that subset as a discovery cohort. Donor age, sex, ethnicity and CMV serostatus were compiled alongside the repertoire data. Roughly 300 gigabases of sequencing data and tens of millions of unique TCR sequences were included in an early release covering under 650 HLA-typed donors. To predict cytomegalovirus infection status, the study combined high-throughput TCR immunosequencing, statistical association of individual TCRs with disease status, and machine learning. The study was designed to test whether signatures of past pathogen exposure could be identified by cataloging public T cell receptors. The number of typed donors differed by locus: roughly 629-640 for A, B, C, DRB1 and DQB1; 500 to 550 for DQA1; some 590 for DPA1; and some 470 for DPB1. Among 300 to 500 genotyped donors of the cohort, an average of roughly 230,000 unique TCR beta nucleotide sequences was sequenced per donor, of which about 19% were non-productive. In an earlier analysis of about 590 of the donors, high-throughput TCR beta sequencing was used to judge whether each TCR beta V gene segment behaved as functional or pseudogenic. In a later analysis, previously published TCR beta repertoires from roughly 710 donors were re-analyzed and high-resolution HLA genotyping was added so that TCR occurrence patterns could be studied. Every discovery cohort repertoire had been produced on one sequencing platform.

Details on this clone: Its antigen is still unknown. No clone much larger than this one lies a single base away; base qualities are absent.

In total, fewer than 750 healthy bone marrow donors made up the cohort. At the time of sampling, all cohort members were nominally healthy, though unrecorded immune exposures were likely present. The donor was CMV seronegative and was included in the group of a few hundred seronegative cohort members. A peripheral blood sample was provided by each donor, and peripheral blood mononuclear cells were used for TCR beta sequencing. Genomic DNA was extracted from the blood cell samples with the Qiagen DNeasy Blood Extraction Kit. The library was obtained by the immunoSEQ multiplex PCR assay. For the multiplex PCR, a mixture combining 60 forward primers for TCR Vbeta segments and 13 reverse primers for TCR Jbeta segments was used. Amplification of the CDR3 region of rearranged TCR beta genes was performed with a multiplex PCR assay on genomic DNA. The amplified TCR beta libraries were sequenced on the Illumina HiSeq System as 87-base-pair reads. Processing in the source paper ran as follows. Across the 670 or so repertoires, a later analysis counted some 81 million unique TCR beta chains, some 11 million of which were shared by at least two donors. To remove PCR and sequencing errors, raw reads were error-corrected and collapsed into unique sequences using a nearest-neighbor algorithm that merged closely related sequences. To assign V, D and J gene segments, CDR3 sequences were aligned to IMGT reference sequences. For a sequence to be retained, at least a six-nucleotide match to both a V gene segment and a J gene segment was required. A rearrangement was called productive if the CDR3 had no stop codons and remained in frame with V and J, and every other rearrangement was called non-productive. Following IMGT convention, CDR3 was defined as the stretch from the second conserved V-encoded cysteine up to the conserved J-encoded phenylalanine. Sequences without an unambiguous match to a single V gene segment were excluded from the earlier analysis of about 630 of the donors. An earlier analysis of fewer than 650 of the donors classified V segments as functional when productive rearrangements were above 56.7% and as segregating when the standard deviation between donors was above 5%. A statistical classification framework was developed to diagnose cytomegalovirus status using the catalog of TCR beta chain sequences. V and J gene assignment, in a later analysis, came from comparing TCR nucleotide sequences with IMGT/GENE-DB human TR gene sequences. A later analysis assigned CDR3 sequences and most-parsimonious VDJ recombination scenarios with the TCRdist pipeline. In a later analysis, each TCR beta chain was defined by its CDR3 amino acid sequence together with its V-gene family, and reads without a unique V-gene family were excluded. In a later analysis, approximately 640 highly shared, low-generation-probability nucleotide sequences were removed to address suspected cross-contamination and a sequencing artifact. For each public chain, a later analysis derived a clonal expansion index from normalized ranks of inferred template counts within each repertoire. In a later analysis, generation probabilities were computed using a VDJ recombination model fitted to out-of-frame rearrangements, and the results were checked against IGoR. In a later analysis, TCR-TCR, TCR-HLA and TCR-CMV co-occurrence was scored with hypergeometric tests, and a repertoire-size bias correction was applied to TCR pairs. A later analysis estimated false discovery rates by permuting HLA or CMV assignments 20 times. A later analysis grouped co-occurring TCRs with DBSCAN, adding TCRdist sequence similarity when clustering within HLA-allele-positive subsets. For co-occurrence clustering, repertoires with fewer than 30,000 or more than 120,000 public chains were excluded, along with a handful of repertoires with anomalous nucleotide sharing. TCRdb stores this immuneACCESS table with in-frame sequences only. Part of the clones is absent; in the studies checked, under half of the shortfall reflects unresolved V genes, and no reason is known for the rest. That table furnishes V, J and clone size, whereas the DNA furnished D and trimming. For this sample the table gives approximately 100,000 clones, of which 65% to 80% were detected only once. The ten most abundant clones make up 3% to 3.5% of the sample.

What the authors observed across the whole study: Sequencing depth was assumed to be roughly uniform across donors in the presence/absence analyses, though that assumption may not hold. Cytomegalovirus status was reported to be diagnosed by the classifier with high specificity and sensitivity in both the original and validation cohorts. Specific HLA alleles were associated with 15,000 to 20,000 TCR beta sequences at a false discovery rate of 0.05 in a later analysis. Compared with equally common non-associated chains, HLA-associated TCR beta chains in a later analysis were more clonally expanded and had lower generation probabilities. The sequencing pipeline was judged likely to have produced a cluster of highly shared sequence variants as a technical artifact. Linkage disequilibrium might explain the correlated functional status among segregating V segments, but an unknown experimental factor could not be excluded. Because HLA typing was unavailable for some donors at each locus, only the typed subset was used in association tests. A total of fewer than 200 TCR beta chains were listed by the study as associated with cytomegalovirus. Most CMV-associated TCR beta chains appeared to be HLA-restricted in a later analysis, and the HLA associations seemed to be driven largely by CMV exposure. It was suggested by the authors that the approach could potentially be generalized to other disease states and immunological phenotypes. A later analysis reported that several top co-occurrence clusters appeared linked to parvovirus B19, influenza, CMV and Epstein-Barr virus. Broadly in line with IMGT annotations, most TCR beta V segments showed up in productive rearrangements about 90% or about 30% of the time in an earlier analysis of approximately 640 of the donors. A further reported finding was that TCR beta sequences accurately predicted the HLA-A and HLA-B alleles for most subjects in the first cohort. Compared with the roughly 670-donor mean, donors in an Asian-associated ancestry cluster had fewer N-insertions in productive TCRs, according to a later genetic analysis. V-gene and J-gene trimming of TCR beta chains was associated with a missense DCLRE1C variant in a later genetic analysis, and the association was replicated in an independent cohort. Because counts were too low, more than 15 rarely observed V segments, including chromosome 9 orphons, were excluded from the earlier analysis of some 590 of the donors. Assigning TCR associations to individual alleles was difficult when HLA alleles, especially DR and DQ, strongly co-occurred. Three of the identified cytomegalovirus-associated TCR beta chains were confirmed in vitro to be specific for cytomegalovirus antigens. CMV serostatus was the only immune exposure information available for the cohort. The 87-base-pair reads could not distinguish some IMGT-functional V segments, including TRBV6-2 and TRBV6-3, so those segments were excluded. In a later analysis, TCR association rates were found to vary across HLA loci, with the most associated TCRs seen for DRB1 alleles and the fewest for HLA-C alleles. While some public TCRs were present in many individuals, most TCR sequences turned up only very rarely across donors. Only TCR beta chains were sequenced in this cohort, and the absence of alpha or paired-chain data limited detectable features.

A distance of 20 bases separates the germline ends of V and J, which lose 7 bases and 5 bases respectively. The CDR3 contains 15 residues, cysteine and phenylalanine counted. Solely the CDR3 DNA is kept, with 45 bases framed from the first base. As encoded in the germline V gene (reference sequence), CDR1 is MNHEY while CDR2 is SMNVEV. The source of this sequence is a woman in her 40s in good health and CMV-seronegative. Rearrangement joined TRBV27 to TRBJ1-2; a tentative D match to TRBD1 spans 5 bases. Specimen: PBMCs. The CDR3 sequence is CASTDSRGADYGYTF. The DNA sequence is as follows: TGTGCCAGCACCGATAGTAGGGGCGCGGATTATGGCTACACCTTC.